The 32 T cell receptor beta chains presented below share a single source sample, sequenced in a study of T cells after yellow fever vaccination. TCRdb re-called the 5' RACE reads through MiXCR, storing one row per CDR3 protein. This sample has about 370,000 distinct CDR3 sequences, with approximately 10% found just once. The sequences come from PBMCs, collected on the day of the first yellow fever vaccination. The source of these receptors is a man aged 18 to 35 who received the YFV17D yellow fever vaccine.

This clonotype has only a few counts. This chain connects TRBV11-2 to TRBJ2-2, with D perhaps matching TRBD1 (6 bases). Germline CDR1 reads SGHAT; CDR2 reads FQNNGV. Between the trimmed V and J ends, which lost 2 bases and 4 bases, there was a span of 14 bases. CDR3 length equals 16 residues. The CDR3 bases are TGTGCCAGCAGCTTACCTATACAGGGAATCACCGGGGAGCTGTTTTTT. Amino acid sequence: CASSLPIQGITGELFF.

This clonotype has more than one count but fewer than ten. V usage is TRBV20-1 and J usage is TRBJ2-7; TRBD1 matches at 9 bases. The CDR3 spans 14 residues. After removal of 2 bases from V and 3 bases from J, the junction contained 5 bases not matched to a gene. Germline-derived CDR1 and CDR2 are DFQATT and SNEGSKA (reference sequence). As DNA, the CDR3 is TGCAGTGCTAGACCCCGGACAGGGGTCTACGAGCAGTACTTC. Residues: CSARPRTGVYEQYF.

There are many counts of this clonotype. This chain joins TRBV7-2 and TRBJ1-2, with D uncertain. The CDR3 is made up of 15 amino acids. The ends were cut back, 4 bases at V and 5 bases at J, with 17 bases in the middle. CDR1 SGHTA and CDR2 FQGNSA come from the germline V gene. The CDR3 region has the DNA TGTGCCAGCAGCTGGAAACACGCCGCGGGGTATGGCTACACCTTC. It translates to CASSWKHAAGYGYTF. The full variable domain, in which reference TRBV7-2 and TRBJ1-2 provide the parts outside the CDR3, is GAGVSQSPSNKVTEKGKDVELRCDPISGHTALYWYRQSLGQGLEFLIYFQGNSAPDKSGLPSDRFSAERTGGSVSTLTIQRTQQEDSAVYLCASSWKHAAGYGYTFGSGTRLTVV.

The chain employs TRBV7-2 and TRBJ2-3; D remains unclear. The CDR3 extends over 13 amino acids. The germline V gene encodes CDR1 SGHTA and CDR2 FQGNSA. V was trimmed by 6 bases and J by 6 bases, leaving 13 bases between them. The CDR3 nucleotides read TGTGCCAGCAGGACGAGGATGAGCGATACGCAGTATTTT. Translated, it gives CASRTRMSDTQYF.

This clonotype was counted between two and nine times. The chain employs TRBV7-2 and TRBJ2-7, with D unresolved. The CDR3 extends over 13 amino acids. Per germline, CDR1 SGHTA and CDR2 FQGNSA. Trimming took off 0 bases at V and 2 bases at J, with 5 bases between the two ends. Here the CDR3 DNA reads TGTGCCAGCAGCTTAGCCCCCCCCTACGAGCAGTACTTC. This codes for CASSLAPPYEQYF.

In DNA, the CDR3 is TGTGCCAGCAGCGCACGATTAGCGGGGGGGCTGGAGACCCAGTACTTC. Translated, it gives CASSARLAGGLETQYF. The chain employs TRBV5-4 and TRBJ2-5; 11 bases align to TRBD2. J was trimmed by 5 bases and V by 4 bases; bases with no gene match: 10. The CDR3 loop spans 16 amino acids. Per germline, CDR1 SGHNT and CDR2 YYREEE (reference sequence).

Written as DNA, the CDR3 is TGCAGTGCTAGAGATTCTCCGGAGACCCAGTACTTC. Its protein product is CSARDSPETQYF. The J gene is TRBJ2-5, the V gene TRBV20-1; D gene unclear. CDR1 is DFQATT, CDR2 SNEGSKA, per germline (reference sequence). Trimming pared 0 bases from V and 5 bases from J, leaving 7 bases between. The CDR3 spans 12 residues.

V is TRBV20-1 and J is TRBJ2-1, with no clear D. This CDR3 spans 14 amino acids. The V end was cut by 6 bases, the J end by 3 bases, with 15 bases between. Per the germline V gene, CDR1 is DFQATT and CDR2 is SNEGSKA (reference sequence). CDR3 bases: TGCAGTGCCCCCCGGCCCCAGCTCTACAATGAGCAGTTCTTC. Translated: CSAPRPQLYNEQFF.

The genes are TRBV5-1 and TRBJ2-5; 8 bases line up with TRBD1. V lost 5 bases to trimming and J lost 5 bases; unmatched junction nucleotides: 17. CDR1 and CDR2 (germline): SGHRS, YFSETQ. This CDR3 spans 17 amino acids. The CDR3 spells CASRGLRQGIGGETQYF. Here the CDR3 DNA reads TGCGCCAGCAGGGGTCTGAGACAGGGGATCGGAGGGGAGACCCAGTACTTC.

The chain links TRBV9 to TRBJ2-5, with D tentatively TRBD1 (5 bases). Germline V gene lookup returns CDR1 SGDLS and CDR2 YYNGEE. The germline V and J ends were trimmed by 1 base and 8 bases, with 12 bases remaining between them. The CDR3 totals 13 residues. DNA of the CDR3: TGTGCCAGCAGCGTACGGCAGGGTGGTACCCAGTACTTC. Translated: CASSVRQGGTQYF.

This clonotype was seen only a few times. The chain carries TRBV5-4 and TRBJ2-2; D unresolved. V lost 0 bases, J lost 10 bases, and 7 bases lay in between. The CDR3 length is 12 residues. Germline V gene sequence: CDR1 SGHNT, CDR2 YYREEE (reference sequence). The CDR3 sequence: CASSLDSEELFF. DNA for the CDR3: TGTGCCAGCAGCTTGGATTCGGAGGAGCTGTTTTTT.

This clonotype appeared a few times. This chain uses TRBV27 with TRBJ2-2; tentative D call: TRBD2 (5 bases). Germline loops: CDR1 MNHEY, CDR2 SMNVEV (reference sequence). The CDR3 loop spans 15 amino acids. Trimming removed 5 bases from V and 2 bases from J, with 12 bases in between. The CDR3 loop reads CASSVYGVNTGELFF. In DNA, the CDR3 is TGTGCCAGCAGTGTTTACGGGGTTAACACCGGGGAGCTGTTTTTT.

The chain joins TRBV4-3 to TRBJ2-3, with D unclear. This CDR3 region has 12 residues. The ends were cut back, 0 bases at V and 7 bases at J, with 5 bases in the middle. CDR1 and CDR2 (germline): LGHNA, YSLEER. The CDR3 reads CASSQDQYTQYF. The CDR3 bases are TGCGCCAGCAGCCAAGATCAATATACGCAGTATTTT.

This chain joins TRBV19 and TRBJ2-5; D is unresolved. Looked up from germline, CDR1 is LNHDA and CDR2 is SQIVND (reference sequence). The V end was cut by 4 bases, the J end by 7 bases, with 19 bases between. The CDR3 has 15 amino acids. The CDR3 loop reads CASSSTTPAMGTQYF. The CDR3 DNA sequence: TGTGCCAGTAGTAGTACGACACCAGCTATGGGGACCCAGTACTTC.

V gene TRBV7-9 combines with J gene TRBJ1-6, with D unclear. The CDR3 is 14 residues long. Trimming took 0 bases from V and 9 from J, leaving 9 bases between them. Germline CDR1 SEHNR, CDR2 FQNEAQ (reference sequence). The CDR3 region is CASSLAGPSSPLHF. CDR3 coding DNA: TGTGCCAGCAGCTTAGCCGGACCCAGTTCACCCCTCCACTTT.

This clonotype was seen only a few times. This CDR3 reads CATSRGTSKGTQYF. As DNA, the CDR3 is TGTGCCACCAGCAGAGGGACCAGCAAAGGGACCCAGTACTTC. The chain joins TRBV15 to TRBJ2-5, with D hard to call. This CDR3 has 14 amino acids. Trimming removed 1 base from V and 7 bases from J, with 13 bases in between. Germline loops: CDR1 LNHNV, CDR2 YYDKDF (reference sequence).

In its sample, this clonotype was seen a few times. The V gene is TRBV3-1, the J gene TRBJ1-4; no clear D gene. The CDR3 runs 15 residues. V lost 0 bases, J lost 5 bases, and 10 bases lay in between. Per the germline V gene, CDR1 is LGHDT and CDR2 is YNNKEL (reference sequence). The CDR3 protein is CASSQEPQGNEKLFF. The CDR3 DNA is TGTGCCAGCAGCCAAGAACCCCAAGGGAATGAAAAACTGTTTTTT.

J is TRBJ1-1 and V is TRBV4-1; D not certain. Germline CDR1 MGHRA, CDR2 YSYEKL. The CDR3 consists of 14 residues. With 5 bases removed from V and 11 bases from J, the gap between germline ends came to 21 bases. The CDR3 spells CASSYPQRQPRAFF. The CDR3 DNA reads TGCGCCAGCAGCTACCCTCAGCGTCAGCCTAGGGCTTTCTTT.

V usage is TRBV2 and J usage is TRBJ2-3; D is unresolved. The germline V and J ends were trimmed by 1 base and 0 bases, with 8 bases remaining between them. The CDR3 sequence is 15 residues long. CDR1 SNHLY and CDR2 FYNNEI come from the germline V gene. The CDR3 DNA sequence: TGTGCCAGCAGTGAAGTATATACTAGCACAGATACGCAGTATTTT. Translated: CASSEVYTSTDTQYF.

There are a few counts of this clonotype. The genes are TRBV7-9 and TRBJ1-1; D is ambiguous. V lost 1 base, J lost 3 bases, and 9 bases lay in between. CDR3 length: 14 amino acids. Germline V CDR1 and CDR2: SEHNR, FQNEAQ (reference sequence). CDR3 DNA: TGTGCCAGCAGCTTAGGAACTACCGACACTGAAGCTTTCTTT. This translates into CASSLGTTDTEAFF.

This clonotype was counted at least ten times. The chain joins TRBV7-8 to TRBJ2-7; 10 nucleotides line up with TRBD1. This CDR3 has 16 amino acids. Germline CDR1 reads SGHVS; CDR2 reads FQNEAQ. V shed 3 bases, J shed 2 bases, and the junction held 7 bases outside the gene matches. The CDR3 region has the DNA TGTGCCAGCAGCTTTCTCCCGGGACAGGGGACCTACGAGCAGTACTTC. Amino acids: CASSFLPGQGTYEQYF.

V usage is TRBV5-1 and J usage is TRBJ1-2; D is unclear. Trimming took 0 bases from V and 7 from J, leaving 7 bases between them. This CDR3 is built from 12 residues. Germline CDR1 SGHRS, CDR2 YFSETQ. CDR3 DNA: TGCGCCAGCAGCTTGGAAGGAGTTGGCTACACCTTC. Its protein product is CASSLEGVGYTF.

The V call is TRBV5-1, the J call TRBJ2-5; TRBD1 matches at 10 bases. The V gene's germline CDR1 is SGHRS and CDR2 YFSETQ. Trimming at V came to 0 bases and at J to 2 bases, leaving 7 bases not matched to a gene. CDR3 length: 17 residues. This CDR3 reads CASSLATGTGVQETQYF. CDR3 nucleotides: TGCGCCAGCAGCTTGGCTACCGGGACAGGGGTGCAAGAGACCCAGTACTTC.

The V call is TRBV29-1, the J call TRBJ2-3; D could derive from TRBD1 or TRBD2 (5 bases each). The CDR3 is made up of 13 amino acids. Deletions cut 8 bases from V and 7 bases from J, with 19 bases between. Germline V gives CDR1 SQVTM, CDR2 ANQGSEA. The CDR3 DNA follows: TGCAGCCCTCTTAAACCAGGGACGAATACGCAGTATTTT. This encodes CSPLKPGTNTQYF.

This chain uses TRBV2 with TRBJ1-5; the match to TRBD1 covers 10 bases. This CDR3 spans 15 amino acids. Germline-derived CDR1 and CDR2 are SNHLY and FYNNEI. Trimming at V came to 5 bases and at J to 5 bases, leaving 6 bases not matched to a gene. This CDR3 reads CASSRDRGSDQPQHF. For the CDR3, the DNA is TGTGCCAGCAGTCGGGACAGGGGATCGGATCAGCCCCAGCATTTT.

The chain links TRBV12-3 or TRBV12-4 to TRBJ2-2; perhaps TRBD2 as D (5 bases). Trimming stripped 7 bases from V and 4 bases from J, with 13 bases between. The CDR3 spans 14 residues. This CDR3 reads CASNRHGGTGELFF. The CDR3 nucleotides read TGTGCCAGCAATCGGCACGGAGGCACCGGGGAGCTGTTTTTT.

This clonotype was counted between two and nine times. CDR3 in DNA: TGTGCCAGCAGCGAGGGCGGGGGCGCAGGCAATGAGCAGTTCTTC. Translated, it gives CASSEGGGAGNEQFF. The chain couples TRBV9 to TRBJ2-1; maybe TRBD2 (7 bases). The V gene's germline CDR1 is SGDLS and CDR2 YYNGEE. The V end lost 3 bases, the J end lost 6 bases, and 16 bases lay between the germline ends. The CDR3 consists of 15 residues.

This clonotype turned up a few times. The CDR3 loop is CASSGQGAGNSPLHF. CDR3 nucleotides: TGTGCCAGCAGCGGACAGGGGGCTGGAAATTCACCCCTCCACTTT. The chain recombines TRBV21-1 with TRBJ1-6; TRBD1, as called in the table, went unchecked against the DNA. TRBV21-1 is reported as a pseudogene. The CDR3 runs 15 residues.

This clonotype was counted only a few times. The chain joins TRBV12-3 or TRBV12-4 to TRBJ2-1, with 10 bases aligning to TRBD1. The V segment lost 5 bases and the J segment 5 bases; nucleotides outside the gene matches: 6. CDR3 size: 15 residues. The CDR3: CASSPGQGPHNEQFF. CDR3 DNA sequence: TGTGCCAGCAGTCCGGGACAGGGGCCTCACAATGAGCAGTTCTTC.

This clonotype came up many times. The chain recombines TRBV12-3 or TRBV12-4 with TRBJ2-4, with 7 bases aligning to TRBD1. V trimming: 7 bases; J trimming: 3 bases; junction bases outside the gene matches: 3. The length of the CDR3 is 13 residues. The CDR3 here is CASTGTDKNIQYF. The CDR3 coding sequence is TGTGCCAGCACCGGGACAGACAAAAACATTCAGTACTTC.

A few counts support this clonotype. V usage is TRBV5-1 and J usage is TRBJ2-7; D is perhaps TRBD1 (5 bases). Germline V CDR1 and CDR2: SGHRS, YFSETQ. Trimming removed 1 base at V and 1 base at J, with 12 bases between. The CDR3 has 15 residues. Here the CDR3 reads CASSLWPGQSYEQYV. The CDR3 DNA follows: TGCGCCAGCAGCTTGTGGCCAGGGCAGTCCTACGAGCAGTACGTC.

The chain uses TRBV5-1 and TRBJ2-3; TRBD1 matches 8 bases. Germline CDR1 reads SGHRS; CDR2 reads YFSETQ. The V and J ends lost 4 bases and 0 bases, in that order; junction bases with no gene match: 4. The CDR3 consists of 15 residues. Written as DNA, the CDR3 is TGCGCCAGCAGCGAGGGACAGGCTAGCACAGATACGCAGTATTTT. This sequence encodes CASSEGQASTDTQYF.